This T cell receptor beta chain was captured in a study of blood T cell repertoires in COVID-19. Study-level information: Some COVID-19 samples were acute and others convalescent; all came from the United States, Italy and Spain. PBMCs, B-cell-depleted T cells, or T cells provided the cDNA or gDNA that made up the material.

In the original analysis: Amplified reference gene primers provided the basis for estimating nucleated cell counts. Only in-frame clones appear in the TCRdb table, and some are missing; sequencing was by immunoSEQ multiplex PCR. The V and J calls and clone size were taken over from that table, and D and trimming were inferred from the DNA. The table lists around 250,000 clones, 65% to 90% of them singletons, with about 5.1% in the top ten. CDR3 length: 17 residues. The origin of this receptor is a man aged 50-59 years with active or convalescent COVID-19. Sample: peripheral blood. The gene calls are TRBV21-1 and TRBJ1-1; TRBD1, as called in the table, went unchecked against the DNA. TRBV21-1 represents a pseudogene. CDR3 in amino acids: CASSKGRAGGLGTEAFF. The CDR3 bases are TGTGCCAGCAGCAAAGGACGGGCAGGGGGCTTGGGCACTGAAGCTTTCTTT.